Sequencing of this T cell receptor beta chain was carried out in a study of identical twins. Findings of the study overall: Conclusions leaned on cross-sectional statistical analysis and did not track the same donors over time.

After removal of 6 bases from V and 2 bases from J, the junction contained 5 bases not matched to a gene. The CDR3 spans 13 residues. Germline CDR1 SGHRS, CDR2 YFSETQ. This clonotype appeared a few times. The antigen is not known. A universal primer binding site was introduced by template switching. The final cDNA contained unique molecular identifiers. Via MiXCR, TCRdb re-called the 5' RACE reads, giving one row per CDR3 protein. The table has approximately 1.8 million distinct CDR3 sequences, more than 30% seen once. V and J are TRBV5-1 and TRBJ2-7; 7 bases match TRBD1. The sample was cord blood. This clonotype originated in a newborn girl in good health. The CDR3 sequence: CASNRDRTYEQYF. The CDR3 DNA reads TGCGCCAGCAACCGGGACAGAACCTACGAGCAGTACTTC.